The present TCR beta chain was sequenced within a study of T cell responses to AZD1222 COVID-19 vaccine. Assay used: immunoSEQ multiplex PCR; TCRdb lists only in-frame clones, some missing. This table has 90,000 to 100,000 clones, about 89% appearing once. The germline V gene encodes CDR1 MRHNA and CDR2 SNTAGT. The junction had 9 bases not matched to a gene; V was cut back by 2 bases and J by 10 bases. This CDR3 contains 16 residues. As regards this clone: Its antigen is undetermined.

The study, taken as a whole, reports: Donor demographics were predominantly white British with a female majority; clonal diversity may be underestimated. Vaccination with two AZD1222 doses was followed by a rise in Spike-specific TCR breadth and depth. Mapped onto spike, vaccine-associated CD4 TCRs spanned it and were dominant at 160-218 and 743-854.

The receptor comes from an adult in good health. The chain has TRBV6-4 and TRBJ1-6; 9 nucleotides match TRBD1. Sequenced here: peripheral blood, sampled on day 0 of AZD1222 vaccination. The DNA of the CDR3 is TGTGCCAGCAGTGACACGTCCGGGACAGGGCCCTCACCCCTCCACTTT. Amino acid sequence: CASSDTSGTGPSPLHF.